The clone carrying this T cell receptor beta chain was picked up many times. The data stem from a study of regulatory T cells in long-lasting Graves disease. Looking at the study overall: Graves' patients (newly diagnosed) had been on antithyroid drugs under 3 months.

Construction of TCR beta libraries relied on iRepertoire HTBI primers and on Arm-PCR targeting CDR3 regions. TCRdb used MiXCR to reprocess the multiplex PCR reads, holding one entry per CDR3 protein. The sample has more than 400,000 distinct CDR3 sequences, roughly 17% seen once. As for time point: newly diagnosed GD, antithyroid drugs for less than 3 months. PBMC RNA was the source of the TCR library. Looked up from germline, CDR1 is SGHTA and CDR2 is FQGNSA. The CDR3 runs 16 residues. V was trimmed by 5 bases and J by 0 bases, leaving 17 bases between them. The data were also submitted as part of a second study, on T cells in Graves' hyperthyroidism and ophthalmopathy.

The chain uses TRBV7-2 and TRBJ2-7, with D possibly being TRBD2 (6 bases). The sequenced sample was peripheral blood mononuclear cells (PBMCs), obtained at new diagnosis, from a patient treated with antithyroid drugs. The TCR sequence derives from a middle-aged man with Graves disease. The CDR3 nucleotides read TGTGCCAGCAGCCCCCTGGGCACTAGCTCCTCCTACGAGCAGTACTTC. It yields the protein CASSPLGTSSSYEQYF.